This T cell receptor (beta chain) comes out of a study of blood T cells in healthy people across ages. The study, taken as a whole, reports: It was the long-lived donors that had more naive CD4+ cells and higher diversity than aged donors.

The germline V and J ends were trimmed by 0 bases and 7 bases, with 10 bases remaining between them. This CDR3 spans 13 amino acids. Germline CDR1 reads SGHRS; CDR2 reads YFSETQ. This clonotype was observed a handful of times. Its specificity is not known. Together with a sample-barcoded 5' primer, a J-beta primer mix was included in a second PCR lasting roughly 6 to 12 cycles. A template-switch adaptor that had 12 random nucleotides put a tag on each cDNA molecule. TCRdb re-derived calls from the 5' RACE reads in MiXCR, one entry per CDR3 protein. The sample carries 1,800,000 or so distinct CDR3 sequences, approximately 40% recorded once.

Sequences were obtained from blood. The sequence was obtained from a human donor in good health. The genes are TRBV5-1 and TRBJ1-1; D unclear. The CDR3 region is CASSLEALDEAFF. CDR3 sequence (DNA): TGCGCCAGCAGCTTGGAGGCCCTAGATGAAGCTTTCTTT.